This TCR beta chain was sequenced for a study of cytomegalovirus exposure and HLA in healthy donors. 13 Jbeta primers and 60 Vbeta primers were used for the PCR. Assay used: immunoSEQ multiplex PCR; TCRdb lists only in-frame clones, some missing. The table includes some 180,000 clones, roughly four fifths detected once. The germline V and J ends were trimmed by 3 bases and 8 bases, with 10 bases remaining between them. The CDR3 covers 13 residues. Germline CDR1 MNHEY, CDR2 SVGAGI. This TCR was sampled from a man under 40 in good health and CMV-seronegative. Source material: PBMCs. The chain joins TRBV6-5 to TRBJ1-4; D remains unclear. CDR3 nucleotide sequence: TGTGCCAGCAGTTATCTCGGAGGAGAAAAACTGTTTTTT. Translated: CASSYLGGEKLFF.